One sample yielded the 20 T cell receptor beta chains listed below, sequenced in a study of regulatory T cells in long-lasting Graves disease. Construction of the TCR beta libraries employed iRepertoire HTBI primers in conjunction with Arm-PCR of CDR3 regions. MiXCR, applied by TCRdb to the multiplex PCR reads, yields one record per CDR3 protein. Of around 250,000 distinct CDR3 sequences in the sample, 15% to 20% were seen once. Time point: newly diagnosed GD, antithyroid drugs for less than 3 months. Following extraction of RNA from PBMCs, that RNA was used to make the TCR library. This same sample was also taken into another study, of T cells in Graves' hyperthyroidism and ophthalmopathy.

Sample: peripheral blood mononuclear cells (PBMCs), taken at new diagnosis, from a patient treated with antithyroid drugs. Every receptor here comes from a woman between 25 and 40 years old with Graves disease.

Many counts were recorded for this clonotype. This rearrangement joins TRBV2 to TRBJ2-7, with D unclear. The V and J ends lost 4 bases and 6 bases respectively, with 7 bases between them. The CDR3 has 11 amino acids. Germline lookup yields CDR1 SNHLY and CDR2 FYNNEI. The CDR3 loop reads CASSGVREQYF. As DNA, the CDR3 is TGTGCCAGCAGTGGGGTCCGCGAGCAGTACTTC.

This clonotype was counted ten times or more. The chain couples TRBV5-4 to TRBJ1-2; 10 bases agree with TRBD1. Trimming removed 4 bases from V and 8 bases from J; junction bases left unmatched: 5. The V gene's germline CDR1 is SGHNT and CDR2 YYREEE (reference sequence). CDR3 length: 13 amino acids. CDR3 loop: CASSRQGAQGYTF. CDR3 DNA sequence: TGTGCCAGCAGCCGACAGGGGGCGCAAGGCTACACCTTC. Full variable domain (remainder filled in from reference TRBV5-4 and TRBJ1-2): ETGVTQSPTHLIKTRGQQVTLRCSSQSGHNTVSWYQQALGQGPQFIFQYYREEENGRGNFPPRFSGLQFPNYSSELNVNALELDDSALYLCASSRQGAQGYTFGSGTRLTVV.

This clonotype was seen ten or more times. This chain joins TRBV15 and TRBJ1-1; 7 nucleotides line up with TRBD1. Germline V CDR1 and CDR2: LNHNV, YYDKDF (reference sequence). J was trimmed by 5 bases and V by 6 bases; bases with no gene match: 3. The CDR3 is made up of 12 amino acids. Here the CDR3 reads CATSYRGTEAFF. CDR3 bases: TGTGCCACCAGTTACAGGGGAACTGAAGCTTTCTTT. Filled out from reference TRBV15 and TRBJ1-1, the complete variable domain reads DAMVIQNPRYQVTQFGKPVTLSCSQTLNHNVMYWYQQKSSQAPKLLFHYYDKDFNNEADTPDNFQSRRPNTSFCFLDIRSPGLGDTAMYLCATSYRGTEAFFGQGTRLTVV.

In this sample, this clonotype turned up many times. V is TRBV12-3 or TRBV12-4 and J is TRBJ2-2; 9 bases fit TRBD2. V was clipped by 2 bases and J by 5 bases; unmatched bases: 3. CDR3 size: 15 residues. CDR3: CASSLSSGGTGELFF. For the CDR3, the DNA is TGTGCCAGCAGTTTAAGTAGCGGGGGAACCGGGGAGCTGTTTTTT.

The rearrangement joins TRBV10-3 to TRBJ1-4; 7 bases map to TRBD1. V trimming: 0 bases; J trimming: 14 bases; junction bases outside the gene matches: 6. Germline V gene data show CDR1 as ENHRY and CDR2 as SYGVKD. The CDR3 contains 13 residues. DNA of the CDR3: TGTGCCATCAGTGAGTCGTCAGGGGGTAGTCTGTTTTTT. This translates into CAISESSGGSLFF.

This clonotype has a count of ten or more. The V and J genes are TRBV19 and TRBJ1-5; D perhaps matches TRBD1 (5 bases). Trimming shortened V by 3 bases and J by 1 base, and 13 bases separated the two germline ends. Germline V gives CDR1 LNHDA, CDR2 SQIVND (reference sequence). This CDR3 spans 16 amino acids. CDR3 in amino acids: CASSISQVTSNQPQHF. In DNA, the CDR3 is TGTGCCAGTAGTATCTCACAGGTAACGAGCAATCAGCCCCAGCATTTT.

This clonotype was detected ten times or more. CDR3 nucleotide sequence: TGTGCCAGCAGTGAAGACCTCACCTATGGCTACACCTTC. As protein: CASSEDLTYGYTF. The rearrangement joins TRBV6-1 to TRBJ1-2; D is unresolved. CDR3 length equals 13 residues. Germline lookup yields CDR1 MNHNS and CDR2 SASEGT. Trimming took 1 base from V and 4 from J, leaving 7 bases between them.

The table lists this clonotype with a few counts. The V gene is TRBV5-4, the J gene TRBJ1-6; possibly TRBD1 for D (6 bases). The CDR3 covers 14 residues. Germline V gene data show CDR1 as SGHNT and CDR2 as YYREEE (reference sequence). Trimming left V 2 bases short and J 8 bases short, with 11 bases between. The CDR3 DNA reads as TGTGCCAGCAGCTTCGCAGGGGTGGATTCACCCCTCCACTTT. It is translated as CASSFAGVDSPLHF.

This clonotype was seen more than once but under ten times. In nucleotides, the CDR3 is TGTGCCAGCAGTTACGGGCAGGGGGCAGGAAACACCATATATTTT. As protein: CASSYGQGAGNTIYF. The rearrangement uses TRBV6-9 and TRBJ1-3; 8 bases agree with TRBD1. V was pared by 3 bases and J by 4 bases, with 5 bases of the junction left unmatched. The CDR3 sequence is 15 residues long. The germline V gene has CDR1 MNHGY and CDR2 SVAAGI.

The CDR3: CASRGGLVGGLGDTQYF. Written as DNA, the CDR3 is TGTGCCAGTAGAGGGGGCCTCGTCGGGGGCTTAGGGGATACGCAGTATTTT. This chain connects TRBV19 to TRBJ2-3; the D gene is possibly TRBD1 (7 bases). CDR3 length equals 17 residues. Trimming took 6 bases from V and 6 from J, leaving 25 bases between them. The germline CDR1 and CDR2 sequences are LNHDA and SQIVND (reference sequence).

The rearrangement uses TRBV18 and TRBJ1-1, with D possibly TRBD1 on 5 matching bases. Germline V lookup: CDR1 KGHSH, CDR2 LQKENI. Trimming left V 1 base short and J 4 bases short, with 10 bases between. The CDR3 is made up of 14 amino acids. The CDR3 region is CASSPRGRSTEAFF. In DNA form, the CDR3 reads TGTGCCAGCTCACCACGGGGGAGGAGCACTGAAGCTTTCTTT.

There are many counts of this clonotype. The junction differs from germline at one of its ends, possibly a read error. The DNA of the CDR3 is TGTGCCAGCAGCATACAGGGTAACACTGAAGCTTTCTTT. Amino acids: CASSIQGNTEAFF. The V and J genes are TRBV5-1 and TRBJ1-1; possibly TRBD1 for D (6 bases). The CDR3 extends over 13 amino acids. Germline V lookup: CDR1 SGHRS, CDR2 YFSETQ.

Notes on this clonotype: Being one base from a much bigger clone, this may be a read error. The chain recombines TRBV6-2 or TRBV6-3 with TRBJ1-2; maybe TRBD1 (6 bases). The CDR3 contains 14 residues. Germline V lookup: CDR1 MNHEY, CDR2 SVGEGT. The CDR3 DNA reads as TGTGCCAGCAGTTCTTCCACAGGGAACTATGGCTACAACTTC. Its translation is CASSSSTGNYGYNF.

The V gene is TRBV14, the J gene TRBJ2-1; tentative D call: TRBD2 (6 bases). The germline V gene has CDR1 SGHDN and CDR2 FVKESK. Trimming shortened V by 3 bases and J by 12 bases, and 15 bases separated the two germline ends. CDR3 size: 13 residues. CDR3 sequence: CASSHLGGFVQFF. The CDR3 nucleotides are TGTGCCAGCAGCCACCTCGGGGGATTCGTGCAGTTCTTC.

This clonotype was picked up many times. J is TRBJ2-7 and V is TRBV5-1, with 7 bases fitting TRBD2. The CDR3 loop spans 14 amino acids. CDR1 and CDR2 (germline): SGHRS, YFSETQ. V trimming: 2 bases; J trimming: 2 bases; junction bases outside the gene matches: 4. CDR3: CASSLAGTPYEQYF. CDR3 in DNA: TGCGCCAGCAGCTTAGCGGGGACCCCCTACGAGCAGTACTTC.

This sequence joins TRBV12-3 or TRBV12-4 and TRBJ2-7, with 9 bases that match TRBD1. V was clipped by 5 bases and J by 6 bases; unmatched bases: 14. This CDR3 contains 16 residues. CDR3 DNA: TGTGCCAGCAGTACGGGTAGAGGACAGGGGACGTTCGAGCAGTACTTC. This codes for CASSTGRGQGTFEQYF.

The sample holds a few counts of this clonotype. The V gene is TRBV6-1, the J gene TRBJ1-1, with D uncertain. Trimming removed 8 bases from V and 2 bases from J, with 12 bases in between. This CDR3 is 13 amino acids long. CDR1 is MNHNS, CDR2 SASEGT, per germline. The CDR3 region is CASGEGKNTEAFF. CDR3 coding DNA: TGTGCCAGCGGGGAGGGTAAAAACACTGAAGCTTTCTTT.

This clonotype occurred many times. This chain connects TRBV6-1 to TRBJ1-2; D possibly corresponds to TRBD1 (5 bases). CDR1 is MNHNS and CDR2 is SASEGT in the germline V gene. Trimming took 6 bases from V and 2 from J, leaving 13 bases between them. This CDR3 region has 14 residues. The CDR3 loop reads CASRHSGTNYGYTF. The CDR3 nucleotides are TGTGCCAGCAGACATTCCGGGACGAACTATGGCTACACCTTC.

This clonotype has a count of ten or more. The CDR3 bases are TGTGCCAGCTCAGGGACAGGGTCCTCCTACGAGCAGTACTTC. Residues: CASSGTGSSYEQYF. The chain links TRBV18 to TRBJ2-7; 9 bases fit TRBD1. CDR3 size: 14 residues. The V segment lost 5 bases and the J segment 0 bases; nucleotides outside the gene matches: 2. Germline loops: CDR1 KGHSH, CDR2 LQKENI. The full variable domain, rest sourced from reference TRBV18 and TRBJ2-7, is NAGVMQNPRHLVRRRGQEARLRCSPMKGHSHVYWYRQLPEEGLKFMVYLQKENIIDESGMPKERFSAEFPKEGPSILRIQQVVRGDSAAYFCASSGTGSSYEQYFGPGTRLTVT.

Ten or more counts support this clonotype. The chain is built from TRBV20-1 and TRBJ1-1; 7 bases are a match to TRBD1. Trimming removed 3 bases from V and 2 bases from J; junction bases left unmatched: 3. The length of the CDR3 is 13 residues. Germline CDR1 is DFQATT and CDR2 is SNEGSKA (reference sequence). DNA of the CDR3: TGCAGTGCTAGTAAGGGGGCAAACACTGAAGCTTTCTTT. It yields the protein CSASKGANTEAFF.